This TCR beta chain was captured by sequencing in a study of blood T cell repertoires in COVID-19. Study-wide background: Samples taken during acute and convalescent COVID-19 were collected in the United States, Italy and Spain. In each case, the material was cDNA or gDNA derived from T cells, B-cell-depleted T cells, or PBMCs.

The CDR3 covers 15 residues. The germline gives CDR1 MNHNY, CDR2 SVGAGI (reference sequence). Unmatched junction bases numbered 4, after V lost 0 bases and J lost 8 bases. Assay used: immunoSEQ multiplex PCR; TCRdb lists only in-frame clones, some missing. The table lists 310,000 or so clones, about 88% of them singletons. Source material: peripheral blood. The V and J genes are TRBV6-6 and TRBJ1-6; 7 nucleotides match TRBD1. The receptor was derived from a man between 65 and 79 years old with acute or convalescent COVID-19. CDR3 region: CASSYSTGLDSPLHF. In DNA, the CDR3 is TGTGCCAGCAGTTACTCGACAGGGCTGGATTCACCCCTCCACTTT.